This T cell receptor (beta chain) stems from a study of T cell responses to AZD1222 COVID-19 vaccine. Whole-study findings and limits: In the spike-specific TCR repertoire, nearly half reportedly target unmutated variant regions. Without day 14 samples, only post-peak T cell repertoires were studied.

Samples with a second dose at about 4 or about 12 weeks were pooled together. For this clone: Its antigen remains unidentified.

The method was immunoSEQ multiplex PCR; TCRdb's version includes in-frame clones alone and lacks a portion of them. The sample contains about 180,000 clones, 90% to 95% of which appear only once. Germline V gene data show CDR1 as SQVTM and CDR2 as ANQGSEA. The CDR3 is made up of 11 amino acids. V was cut by 5 bases and J by 2 bases, with 6 bases left in between. The origin of this receptor is an adult who received the AZD1222 COVID-19 vaccine. The chain employs TRBV29-1 and TRBJ1-1; unclear D gene. Sample: peripheral blood, taken 28 days after the second AZD1222 dose. This chain's CDR3 is CSVIENTEAFF. CDR3 sequence (DNA): TGCAGCGTTATTGAAAACACTGAAGCTTTCTTT. Based on the CDR3 plus reference TRBV29-1 and TRBJ1-1, the full variable domain is SAVISQKPSRDICQRGTSLTIQCQVDSQVTMMFWYRQQPGQSLTLIATANQGSEATYESGFVIDKFPISRPNLTFSTLTVSNMSPEDSSIYLCSVIENTEAFFGQGTRLTVV.